Listed here are 9 T cell receptor beta chains from one sample, sequenced in a study of shared clonotypes between healthy human individuals. Libraries were prepared by immunoSEQ multiplex PCR; TCRdb keeps only in-frame clonotypes and omits some of them. This table holds about a million clones, 70% to 85% found once. The material sequenced was memory CD4+ T cells from PBMCs. The sample's subset: CD45RA-negative fraction. These receptors were collected from a man younger than 35 in good health. Some clones in this sample may be carry-over from other donors' samples.

The chain couples TRBV13 to TRBJ2-1; 7 positions match TRBD1. This CDR3 region has 14 residues. Germline V gene data show CDR1 as PRHDT and CDR2 as FYEKMQ (reference sequence). The junction had 10 bases not matched to a gene; V was cut back by 5 bases and J by 9 bases. CDR3 nucleotides: TGTGCCAGCAGCGAGACAGGGCAAAGCGGTGAGCAGTTCTTC. It yields the protein CASSETGQSGEQFF.

This clone appeared a single time. The rearrangement joins TRBV7-2 to TRBJ2-3, with D perhaps TRBD1 (6 bases). This CDR3 comprises 16 residues. Germline CDR1 is SGHTA and CDR2 is FQGNSA. Between the trimmed V and J ends, which lost 3 bases and 4 bases, there was a span of 17 bases. CDR3 bases: TGTGCCAGCAGCTTTAGGGGGACGTCGTTCCCAGATACGCAGTATTTT. Encoded protein: CASSFRGTSFPDTQYF.

This clone came up a few times. J is TRBJ2-1 and V is TRBV18; no firm D call. The CDR3 has 13 residues. Germline V gene data show CDR1 as KGHSH and CDR2 as LQKENI. Trimming pared 3 bases from V and 7 bases from J, leaving 10 bases between. The CDR3 region has the DNA TGTGCCAGCTCACCGGTGGGCGATAATGAGCAGTTCTTC. Its protein product is CASSPVGDNEQFF.

The chain employs TRBV7-3 and TRBJ2-1; 12 bases agree with TRBD2. This CDR3 comprises 18 residues. Germline V gene data show CDR1 as SGHTA and CDR2 as FQGTGA. V lost 0 bases to trimming and J lost 7 bases; unmatched junction nucleotides: 10. The CDR3 region is CASSLTAILAGGINEQFF. The CDR3 DNA reads as TGTGCCAGCAGCTTAACAGCGATACTAGCGGGAGGCATAAATGAGCAGTTCTTC. The whole variable domain, filled in from reference TRBV7-3 and TRBJ2-1, reads GAGVSQTPSNKVTEKGKYVELRCDPISGHTALYWYRQSLGQGPEFLIYFQGTGAADDSGLPNDRFFAVRPEGSVSTLKIQRTERGDSAVYLCASSLTAILAGGINEQFFGPGTRLTVL.

V is TRBV29-1 and J is TRBJ1-2, with D perhaps matching TRBD1 (6 bases). This CDR3 is 14 amino acids long. Trimming left V 3 bases short and J 8 bases short, with 19 bases between. The germline CDR1 and CDR2 sequences are SQVTM and ANQGSEA. The CDR3 bases are TGCAGCGTTGATCAACGCCCGGGGGGGGGCGGCTACACCTTC. This codes for CSVDQRPGGGGYTF.

The CDR3 loop is CASSPGQAPGNQPQHF. In DNA form, the CDR3 reads TGTGCCAGCAGTCCAGGACAGGCACCAGGCAATCAGCCCCAGCATTTT. This chain links TRBV28 with TRBJ1-5; TRBD1 agrees at 7 bases. CDR1 is MDHEN and CDR2 is SYDVKM in the germline V gene. V lost 5 bases to trimming and J lost 2 bases; unmatched junction nucleotides: 9. This CDR3 region has 16 residues.

In its sample, this clone was seen a few times. The V call is TRBV4-2, the J call TRBJ2-2; maybe TRBD1 (6 bases). Germline assignment: CDR1 LGHNA and CDR2 YNFKEQ. V lost 6 bases, J lost 0 bases, and 14 bases lay in between. This CDR3 has 16 amino acids. CDR3 sequence (DNA): TGTGCCAGCAGTCCGAACAGGGTTTCGAACACCGGGGAGCTGTTTTTT. Translated: CASSPNRVSNTGELFF.

Regarding this clone: Other DNA sequences in this sample translate to the same CDR3. This rearrangement joins TRBV5-6 to TRBJ1-1; TRBD1 might be the D (5 bases). This CDR3 is built from 14 residues. Trimming cost V 4 bases and J 5 bases, with 15 bases left between them. Germline values: CDR1 SGHDT, CDR2 YYEEEE. In DNA, the CDR3 is TGTGCCAGCAGCCTGGGGCCGGGAGGGACTGAAGCTTTCTTT. Protein: CASSLGPGGTEAFF.

This sequence joins TRBV7-2 and TRBJ2-7; 10 bases are shared with TRBD2. The junction had 3 bases not matched to a gene; V was cut back by 10 bases and J by 0 bases. Per germline, CDR1 SGHTA and CDR2 FQGNSA. This CDR3 is 13 amino acids long. The CDR3 region is CATSSGSSYEQYF. DNA of the CDR3: TGTGCCACTTCTAGCGGGAGCTCCTACGAGCAGTACTTC.